A selection of T cell receptor beta chains follows, all from one sample in a study of response to subunit inactivated influenza vaccine. From the RT-PCR reads, TCRdb called clonotypes with MiXCR, one entry per CDR3 protein. The profile shows fewer than 750,000 distinct CDR3 sequences, around 15% of them singletons. Sequenced here: PBMCs from blood, sampled 11 to 12 days after vaccination. These receptors were obtained from a middle-aged man who received an inactivated influenza vaccine. The CDR3 runs from the conserved cysteine through the conserved F or W. The D gene is left open where the match is weak. Clone size is shown for a subset of rows, as once, few, many or a class of expanded clone.

CDR3 length,V gene,J gene,D gene,clone size,CDR3 protein,CDR3 DNA
18,TRBV4-3,TRBJ2-1,NA,NA,CASSQDSLRLGYGDEQFF,TGCGCCAGCAGCCAAGATTCCCTAAGACTGGGCTACGGGGATGAGCAGTTCTTC
13,TRBV28,TRBJ2-3,NA,many,CASSRDYTDTQYF,TGTGCCAGCAGTCGTGACTACACAGATACGCAGTATTTT
13,TRBV6-5,TRBJ2-1,NA,NA,CASSYFRGYEQFF,TGTGCCAGCAGTTATTTTCGTGGCTATGAGCAGTTCTTC
13,TRBV20-1,TRBJ1-4,NA,NA,CSARDAGNEKLFF,TGCAGTGCTAGAGATGCAGGGAACGAAAAACTGTTTTTT
14,TRBV5-5,TRBJ1-1,TRBD1,few,CASSDGTGFTEAFF,TGTGCCAGCAGTGATGGGACAGGGTTCACTGAAGCTTTCTTT
14,TRBV29-1,TRBJ2-5,NA,NA,CSVEAATRGETQYF,TGCAGCGTTGAAGCAGCTACTCGCGGTGAGACCCAGTACTTC
13,TRBV20-1,TRBJ2-3,NA,few,CSARPGATDTQYF,TGCAGTGCTAGGCCCGGGGCCACAGATACGCAGTATTTT
14,TRBV28,TRBJ1-5,NA,few,CASSASGADQPQHF,TGTGCCAGCAGTGCCTCGGGGGCCGATCAGCCCCAGCATTTT
14,TRBV7-2,TRBJ2-2,TRBD2,NA,CASQREGNTGELFF,TGTGCCAGCCAGCGGGAGGGGAACACCGGGGAGCTGTTTTTT
15,TRBV6-4,TRBJ2-3,NA,NA,CASSDPHSGTDTQYF,TGTGCCAGCAGTGACCCCCACAGCGGCACAGATACGCAGTATTTT
16,TRBV7-9,TRBJ2-3,TRBD2,NA,CASSQTSGRGTDTQYF,TGTGCCAGCAGCCAGACTAGCGGCCGGGGCACAGATACGCAGTATTTT
15,TRBV12-3/TRBV12-4,TRBJ1-3,TRBD1,NA,CASSPQGAGGNTIYF,TGTGCCAGCAGTCCCCAGGGGGCGGGTGGAAACACCATATATTTT
18,TRBV2,TRBJ1-1,NA,NA,CASSEAPTYALSNTEAFF,TGTGCCAGCAGTGAAGCCCCCACGTACGCGCTTTCGAACACTGAAGCTTTCTTT
14,TRBV6-1,TRBJ2-7,TRBD2,few,CASRPLAGASEQYF,TGTGCCAGCAGGCCTCTAGCGGGAGCTTCCGAGCAGTACTTC
16,TRBV15,TRBJ2-3,NA,few,CATSTGKDRRTDTQYF,TGTGCCACCAGCACAGGGAAGGACCGACGCACAGATACGCAGTATTTT
14,TRBV27,TRBJ1-6,NA,many,CASSPGRWNSPLHF,TGTGCCAGCAGCCCGGGACGGTGGAATTCACCCCTCCACTTT
14,TRBV12-3/TRBV12-4,TRBJ1-5,NA,many,CASSLSWGNQPQHF,TGTGCCAGCAGTCTCTCTTGGGGCAATCAGCCCCAGCATTTT
14,TRBV7-2,TRBJ1-4,TRBD1,many,CASSQGQGGEKLFF,TGTGCCAGCAGCCAGGGACAGGGTGGCGAAAAACTGTTTTTT
16,TRBV4-2,TRBJ2-5,TRBD2,few,CASSQGGTSEGETQYF,TGTGCCAGCAGCCAAGGAGGGACTAGCGAAGGAGAGACCCAGTACTTC
15,TRBV11-3,TRBJ2-7,NA,NA,CASSSPPHSPYEQYF,TGTGCCAGCAGCTCCCCCCCACATTCGCCCTACGAGCAGTACTTC
14,TRBV10-2,TRBJ2-1,NA,few,CASRNTNEYNEQFF,TGCGCCAGCAGAAACACAAACGAGTACAATGAGCAGTTCTTC
13,TRBV12-3/TRBV12-4,TRBJ2-1,TRBD1,few,CASRPGTGSVQFF,TGTGCCAGCAGGCCCGGGACAGGGAGTGTACAGTTCTTC
16,TRBV4-3,TRBJ2-5,TRBD2,NA,CASSQDPGLAGETQYF,TGCGCCAGCAGCCAGGATCCGGGACTAGCGGGGGAGACCCAGTACTTC
13,TRBV7-9,TRBJ1-1,NA,many,CATQRQENTEAFF,TGTGCCACCCAAAGACAGGAGAACACTGAAGCTTTCTTT
15,TRBV18,TRBJ2-3,NA,once,CAGSLKAAFTDTQYF,TGTGCCGGCTCCCTGAAAGCGGCCTTCACAGATACGCAGTATTTT
13,TRBV28,TRBJ2-7,NA,few,CASSLFQGNEQYF,TGTGCCAGTAGTTTGTTCCAGGGCAACGAGCAGTACTTC
14,TRBV20-1,TRBJ2-1,TRBD2,few,CSKLAGGPHNEQFF,TGCAGCAAACTAGCGGGAGGTCCGCACAATGAGCAGTTCTTC
16,TRBV4-1,TRBJ2-7,NA,NA,CASSQGARGLVYEQYF,TGCGCCAGCAGCCAAGGGGCCAGGGGTCTGGTCTACGAGCAGTACTTC
15,TRBV2,TRBJ2-7,NA,NA,CASRALVSVTYEQYF,TGTGCCAGCAGAGCTCTGGTGTCAGTCACCTACGAGCAGTACTTC
15,TRBV5-1,TRBJ2-1,TRBD2,few,CASSFASGSGGEQFF,TGCGCCAGCAGCTTTGCTAGCGGGAGCGGGGGTGAGCAGTTCTTC
13,TRBV20-1,TRBJ1-2,TRBD1,NA,CSARGQGATGYTF,TGCAGTGCTAGAGGGCAGGGGGCGACTGGCTACACCTTC
13,TRBV5-1,TRBJ1-2,NA,NA,CASSFDSDYGYTF,TGCGCCAGCAGCTTTGATTCTGACTATGGCTACACCTTC
21,TRBV12-5,TRBJ2-7,TRBD1,once,CASGLVQHGQGKEKLTYEQYF,TGTGCTAGTGGTTTGGTCCAACACGGACAGGGAAAAGAAAAGCTCACCTACGAGCAGTACTTC
15,TRBV5-1,TRBJ1-4,NA,NA,CASSLAGPRNEKLFF,TGCGCCAGCAGCTTGGCAGGCCCAAGGAATGAAAAACTGTTTTTT
14,TRBV7-9,TRBJ2-1,TRBD1,many,CAFPKGARYNEQFF,TGTGCCTTCCCCAAGGGGGCGCGGTACAATGAGCAGTTCTTC
12,TRBV3-1,TRBJ2-3,NA,NA,CASSKGGRTQYF,TGTGCCAGCAGCAAGGGGGGTCGTACGCAGTATTTT
15,TRBV7-2,TRBJ2-5,NA,NA,CASSLSPSGGETQYF,TGTGCCAGCAGCTTAAGCCCCTCGGGCGGAGAGACCCAGTACTTC
16,TRBV7-2,TRBJ2-2,NA,few,CASSLEIRANPGELFF,TGTGCCAGCAGCTTAGAGATTAGGGCCAACCCCGGGGAGCTGTTTTTT
13,TRBV29-1,TRBJ2-6,NA,NA,CSADLTGANVLTF,TGCAGCGCTGACTTGACTGGGGCCAACGTCCTGACTTTC
16,TRBV12-3/TRBV12-4,TRBJ2-2,TRBD2,NA,CASSLRLAGGPRELFF,TGTGCCAGCAGTTTGAGGCTAGCGGGGGGGCCTAGGGAGCTGTTTTTT
15,TRBV5-1,TRBJ2-3,TRBD2,NA,CASSALAGGGDTQYF,TGCGCCAGCAGCGCGCTAGCGGGGGGCGGGGATACGCAGTATTTT
15,TRBV7-9,TRBJ2-1,NA,NA,CASSLAWGGQDEQFF,TGTGCCAGCAGCTTAGCGTGGGGGGGCCAGGATGAGCAGTTCTTC
13,TRBV29-1,TRBJ2-7,NA,few,CSVSQTDVGEQYF,TGCAGCGTTTCCCAGACTGATGTCGGGGAGCAGTACTTC